This T cell receptor (beta chain) was sequenced in a study of HIV-infected patients and healthy controls. TCRdb re-called the 5' RACE reads through MiXCR, storing one row per CDR3 protein. The profile covers around 58,000 distinct CDR3 sequences, with less than 20% appearing a single time and about 1.5% taken by the ten largest. The V gene's germline CDR1 is PRHDT and CDR2 FYEKMQ (reference sequence). The ends were cut back, 6 bases at V and 5 bases at J, with 16 bases in the middle. The CDR3 consists of 14 residues. The source material was CD4+ T cells from blood. The TCR sequence derives from a human donor in good health. V and J are TRBV13 and TRBJ1-1; D is possibly TRBD1 (5 bases). In DNA form, the CDR3 reads TGTGCCAGCAGAGGAAGGCGCGGGGGGACTGAAGCTTTCTTT. Encoded protein: CASRGRRGGTEAFF.